This T cell receptor (beta chain) was sequenced for a study of blood T cells in healthy people across ages. J was trimmed by 3 bases and V by 1 base; bases with no gene match: 7. The CDR3 consists of 15 residues. Germline-derived CDR1 and CDR2 are SGHKS and YYEKEE (reference sequence). The second PCR ran about 6 to 12 cycles with a sample-barcoded 5' primer and J-beta primers. MiXCR, applied by TCRdb to the 5' RACE reads, yields one record per CDR3 protein. Found here are about 1,500,000 distinct CDR3 sequences, about 43% of them singletons; the top ten hold around 8%. This clonotype was obtained from a woman younger than 35 in good health. Sequencing used blood. The chain carries TRBV5-5 and TRBJ2-7, with TRBD2 identical over 7 bases. CDR3 nucleotide sequence: TGTGCCAGCAGCTTGAGCGGGAATGGGGTCTACGAGCAGTACTTC. It translates to CASSLSGNGVYEQYF.